This is a list of T cell receptor beta chains from one sample in a study of shared clonotypes between healthy human individuals. Clones were sequenced by immunoSEQ multiplex PCR, and TCRdb holds only the in-frame ones, with some missing. The sample has roughly 1,600,000 clones; roughly 98.5% are singletons. Sequencing was done on a sample of naive CD4+ T cells sorted from blood. These receptors were collected from a man aged 25-45 years in good health. CDR3s leave out the opening cysteine and the closing phenylalanine or tryptophan.

TRBV2	ASMETSGRGTQY
TRBV9	ASSVDGRSGRASEQF
TRBV5-4	ASSELAPDTQY
TRBV4-1	ASSQEGERGGGEQY
TRBV10-1	ASSVGFSGYNEQF
TRBV11-2	ASRTGNYEQY
TRBV6-4	AITYFTV
TRBV7-9	ASSSPGRGGTSYEQY
TRBV28	ASSLGVAGVETQY
TRBV30	AWTRLQMNTEAF
TRBV25-1	ASSETSGPYEQY
TRBV30	AWSGWAGDTEAF
TRBV21-1	ASSKAPSWGEQY
TRBV29-1	SVRGLEDTQY
TRBV5-1	ASSLLGGDGQPQH
TRBV6-1	ASSAWQGEQY
TRBV2	AGGTVKDEQY
TRBV19	ASSIWAESYEQY
TRBV4-1	ASSQDRSTPQH
TRBV2	ASSLWDQETQY
TRBV27	ASSPQRVSYEQY
TRBV2	ANRRDRSYNEQF
TRBV19	ASSIFGANQQETQY
TRBV27	ASSLRLAGTGELF
TRBV28	ASSLQGMGDYEQY
TRBV7-2	ASSFTGQAGELF
TRBV20-1	SASGGDEQF
TRBV29-1	SAGQGDTGELF
TRBV7-8	ASSPQEEPRPYEQY
TRBV7-5	VRSRGQGYYEQY
TRBV5-1	ASSLGGSAYEQY
TRBV6-5	ASSPLQGGNQPQH
TRBV28	ASTDPGQGPRKLF
TRBV28	ASVSTNWGTDTQY
TRBV7-3	ASSLKPLQPDTQY
TRBV6-6	ASSQDSNQPQH
TRBV4-1	ASSQGESARRPQY
TRBV5-1	ASSFSLSTDTQY
TRBV19	ASSQQGLRETQY
TRBV6-4	ASSDHPSSSYGYT
TRBV2	ASSPWGENQPQH
TRBV1	TSSLSPGGPHNEQF
TRBV5-1	ASSLGANANEQF
TRBV6-6	ASSFRPRQAFNSYT
TRBV7-9	ASSLAGQFYEKLF
TRBV18	ASSPQGRLGDTEAF
TRBV10-3	AISESRLAGGFTWPNQETQY
TRBV7-2	ASSLEGGAYYGYT
TRBV12-5	ASGLFITNTGELF
TRBV4-1	ASSHTLGTTATNEKLF
TRBV5-4	ASSLGSSGSYEQY
TRBV5-4	ASSLRTGYTGELF
TRBV2	ASATLAGDEQY
TRBV27	ASSFSGIGTQY
TRBV27	ASSLSMVGSYEQY